A selection of T cell receptor beta chains follows, all from one sample in a study of response to subunit inactivated influenza vaccine. TCRdb used MiXCR to reprocess the RT-PCR reads, holding one entry per CDR3 protein. The table includes approximately 500,000 distinct CDR3 sequences, under 30% detected once. These sequences were also reported in another study, on T cells expressing NK-cell markers.

The sequencing here drew on CD4+ T cells sorted from PBMCs, taken 12 days after vaccination. The receptors shown here come from a middle-aged man who received an inactivated influenza vaccine. Each CDR3 is given with its conserved first and last residue. A D gene is named only where the DNA matches it firmly. Part of the rows lack a size; the others show once, few, many or a class for expanded clones.

J gene,V gene,D gene,clone size,CDR3 DNA,CDR3 protein
TRBJ2-7,TRBV12-3/TRBV12-4,-,-,TGTGCCAGCAGATACCGGGACTTCGGGGACGAGCAGTACTTC,CASRYRDFGDEQYF
TRBJ2-7,TRBV11-3,-,-,TGTGCCAGCAGCCGGACCGACTCCTACGAGCAGTACTTC,CASSRTDSYEQYF
TRBJ2-6,TRBV5-5,-,-,TGTGCCAGCTCCCTAAGGTTCTCTGGGGCCAACGTCCTGACTTTC,CASSLRFSGANVLTF
TRBJ2-2,TRBV20-1,TRBD2,-,TGCAGTGCTAGACACAGCGGGGGCCGTAACACCGGGGAGCTGTTTTTT,CSARHSGGRNTGELFF
TRBJ2-5,TRBV7-2,TRBD2,-,TGTGCCAGCAGCTTAGTTCGACTAGCGGGGGGGCGGGAGACCCAGTACTTC,CASSLVRLAGGRETQYF
TRBJ1-5,TRBV2,TRBD1,-,TGTGCCAGCAGTGAAGGGGGACAGTATCAGCCCCAGCATTTT,CASSEGGQYQPQHF
TRBJ2-1,TRBV4-3,TRBD2,-,TGCGCCAGCAGCCAAGAACTGGGACTAGCGGGACTGTTCTTC,CASSQELGLAGLFF
TRBJ2-1,TRBV10-3,-,-,TGTGCCATGAAAGATTTTCCCTACAATGAGCAGTTCTTC,CAMKDFPYNEQFF
TRBJ2-1,TRBV10-3,-,few,TGTGCCATCAATCCTCAGGGAGCGTCCTACAATGAGCAGTTCTTC,CAINPQGASYNEQFF
TRBJ2-1,TRBV20-1,TRBD1,few,TGCAGTGCCATTCACCGGGACAGGGAGAACAATGAGCAGTTCTTC,CSAIHRDRENNEQFF
TRBJ2-7,TRBV12-3/TRBV12-4,TRBD1,-,TGTGCCAGCAGTAAAGACAGGGGAGAGCAGTACTTC,CASSKDRGEQYF
TRBJ2-5,TRBV10-3,-,-,TGTGCCATCAGTGAGGGCCGCCGGGAAGGAGAGACCCAGTACTTC,CAISEGRREGETQYF
TRBJ2-7,TRBV7-2,TRBD1,many,TGTGCCAGCAGCTTAGTGACAGGGAACGAGCAGTACTTC,CASSLVTGNEQYF
TRBJ1-3,TRBV29-1,-,few,TGCAGCGGTTCCAGGGGTACTGGAAACACCATATATTTT,CSGSRGTGNTIYF
TRBJ2-3,TRBV10-2,TRBD1,many,TGCGCCAGCAGTTTTGGGACAGGGGGCACAGATACGCAGTATTTT,CASSFGTGGTDTQYF
TRBJ2-7,TRBV7-8,-,-,TGTGCCAGCAGCCCCAGGCGGGACAAGGCCTACGAGCAGTACTTC,CASSPRRDKAYEQYF
TRBJ2-7,TRBV28,-,-,TGTGCCAGCAGTGGCGAGGGGGGGGCCTACGAGCAGTACTTC,CASSGEGGAYEQYF
TRBJ2-7,TRBV7-9,TRBD1,-,TGTGCCAGCAGTCTTCGGACAGGGGCAACCGAGCAGTACTTC,CASSLRTGATEQYF
TRBJ1-2,TRBV10-2,-,-,TGCGCCAGCAGTGAGTCGGCCCTAGCCTATGGCTACACCTTC,CASSESALAYGYTF
TRBJ1-3,TRBV5-1,-,many,TGCGCCAGCAGCTCACAGGGCTCTGGAAACACCATATATTTT,CASSSQGSGNTIYF
TRBJ1-1,TRBV6-2/TRBV6-3,-,-,TGTGCCAGCAGTTACGATATCACAGGGCTCATGAACACTGAAGCTTTCTTT,CASSYDITGLMNTEAFF
TRBJ2-3,TRBV5-5,-,-,TGTGCCAGCAGCTTCCCAGATACGCAGTATTTT,CASSFPDTQYF
TRBJ1-3,TRBV7-9,TRBD1,few,TGTGCCAGCAGCACATACAGGGGCTCTGGAAACACCATATATTTT,CASSTYRGSGNTIYF
TRBJ2-3,TRBV5-6,-,-,TGTGCCAGCAGCTTGTATGGGTTCCATTACACAGATACGCAGTATTTT,CASSLYGFHYTDTQYF